The 27 T cell receptor beta chains below were found in one sample sequenced in a study of immune cell composition in non-small cell lung cancer listed by TCRdb under 2017. To prepare the library, the immunoSEQ multiplex PCR assay was applied. Imported from immuneACCESS, the table was reduced by TCRdb to in-frame sequences with V and J called. These copies leave out some clones; in studies compared against another copy, an unresolved V gene accounts for under half, and the cause of the remainder is not known. Within this sample are thousands of clones, with about 75% of them counted one time only. The ten largest clones represent under 8.5% of the sample. The sample consisted of lung tumor tissue. Receptors were obtained from a human donor with non-small cell lung cancer.

This sequence joins TRBV11-2 and TRBJ2-1; D gene unclear. This CDR3 has 14 residues. V dropped 1 base and J dropped 5 bases, with 9 bases sitting between them. Germline assignment: CDR1 SGHAT and CDR2 FQNNGV. For the CDR3, the DNA is TGTGCCAGCAGCTTAGGCCCCGAGGACAATGAGCAGTTCTTC. This encodes CASSLGPEDNEQFF.

The chain carries TRBV27 and TRBJ1-2, with D possibly being TRBD1 (6 bases). Trimming stripped 2 bases from V and 3 bases from J, with 13 bases between. The V gene's germline CDR1 is MNHEY and CDR2 SMNVEV (reference sequence). The CDR3 length is 15 residues. The CDR3 coding sequence is TGTGCCAGCAGTTTAGGGGGGGGGCTGGACTATGGCTACACCTTC. Translation gives CASSLGGGLDYGYTF.

This clone was found once. The V call is TRBV7-3, the J call TRBJ2-7; D is ambiguous. From germline, CDR1 is SGHTA and CDR2 FQGTGA. V shed 5 bases and J shed 7 bases, with 24 bases lying between them. The CDR3 loop spans 16 amino acids. CDR3 nucleotide sequence: TGTGCCAGCAGCCAAGAACGTCACGCTAGTCTCGGAGAGCAGTACTTC. Translation: CASSQERHASLGEQYF.

This clone has more than one count but fewer than ten. The gene calls are TRBV2 and TRBJ1-4; TRBD1 agrees at 7 bases. CDR1 and CDR2 from the germline V gene are SNHLY and FYNNEI. V was clipped by 4 bases and J by 9 bases; unmatched bases: 5. This CDR3 is built from 13 residues. The CDR3 nucleotides are TGTGCCAGCAGTGTGCAGACAGGGCAAAAACTGTTTTTT. Its translation is CASSVQTGQKLFF.

For the CDR3, the DNA is TGTGCCAGCAGCCAAGAGCTACGAGATACGCAGTATTTT. It codes for CASSQELRDTQYF. The chain recombines TRBV14 with TRBJ2-3; no definite D call. The CDR3 has 13 amino acids. V was pared by 0 bases and J by 5 bases, with 6 bases between. Germline CDR1 is SGHDN and CDR2 is FVKESK.

This chain links TRBV5-1 with TRBJ1-2; D may be TRBD1 (5 bases). Trimming cost V 5 bases and J 7 bases, with 18 bases left between them. Germline lookup yields CDR1 SGHRS and CDR2 YFSETQ. The CDR3 length is 14 residues. CDR3 bases: TGCGCCAGCAGGCAGGGCGAGAACCTCTTTGGCTACACCTTC. Amino acids: CASRQGENLFGYTF.

The V gene is TRBV28, the J gene TRBJ2-2; a weak D match, TRBD2 (6 bases). Between the trimmed V and J ends, which lost 1 base and 2 bases, there was a span of 11 bases. The CDR3 has 16 amino acids. The germline V gene has CDR1 MDHEN and CDR2 SYDVKM. In DNA, the CDR3 is TGTGCCAGCAGTTTATATGGGGGGAGAAACACCGGGGAGCTGTTTTTT. This translates into CASSLYGGRNTGELFF.

V is TRBV10-3 and J is TRBJ1-3; possibly TRBD1 for D (6 bases). V was cut by 6 bases and J by 4 bases, with 10 bases left in between. The CDR3 consists of 13 residues. Germline CDR1 ENHRY, CDR2 SYGVKD. The CDR3: CAIRQGYGNTIYF. The CDR3 region has the DNA TGTGCCATCAGACAGGGATACGGAAACACCATATATTTT.

This clone has a single count. V gene TRBV5-1 combines with J gene TRBJ1-5; 7 bases map to TRBD1. The CDR3 covers 15 residues. Germline V gene sequence: CDR1 SGHRS, CDR2 YFSETQ. The J segment lost 1 base and the V segment lost 4 bases, leaving 5 bases of the junction unmatched. CDR3 protein: CASSPSGGSNQPQHF. The DNA of the CDR3 is TGCGCCAGCAGCCCATCAGGGGGAAGCAATCAGCCCCAGCATTTT.

V is TRBV6-5 and J is TRBJ2-6, with 7 nucleotides matching TRBD1. Germline V lookup: CDR1 MNHEY, CDR2 SVGAGI. The J segment lost 1 base and the V segment lost 6 bases, leaving 3 bases of the junction unmatched. The CDR3 has 15 amino acids. The CDR3 sequence: CASSSDRSGANVLTF. The CDR3 region has the DNA TGTGCCAGCAGCTCGGACAGGTCTGGGGCCAACGTCCTGACTTTC.

This clone was detected a few times. This sequence joins TRBV28 and TRBJ1-3, with D hard to call. Germline loops: CDR1 MDHEN, CDR2 SYDVKM. V lost 3 bases and J 2 bases, leaving 8 bases between the germline ends. The CDR3 is 14 residues long. The CDR3 sequence is CASSFSFTGNTIYF. As DNA, the CDR3 is TGTGCCAGCAGTTTTAGCTTCACTGGAAACACCATATATTTT.

The gene calls are TRBV30 and TRBJ2-7, with 8 bases matching TRBD2. This CDR3 contains 13 residues. The J segment lost 7 bases and the V segment lost 0 bases, leaving 5 bases of the junction unmatched. Germline V gene data show CDR1 as GTSNPN and CDR2 as SVGIG (reference sequence). The CDR3 DNA reads TGTGCCTGGAGTGTAGCGGGAGCCAGAGAGCAGTACTTC. It codes for CAWSVAGAREQYF.

The rearrangement links TRBV6-6 to TRBJ2-1; D is perhaps TRBD1 (6 bases). V gave up 7 bases and J gave up 8 bases, with 15 bases separating them. There are 13 residues in the CDR3. The germline V gene has CDR1 MNHNY and CDR2 SVGAGI (reference sequence). As DNA, the CDR3 is TGTGCCAGCACCAACAGGGTTAGGGATGAGCAGTTCTTC. Translation gives CASTNRVRDEQFF.

J is TRBJ1-1 and V is TRBV5-1; D might be TRBD1 (6 bases). CDR1 is SGHRS, CDR2 YFSETQ, per germline. The length of the CDR3 is 12 residues. V lost 4 bases, J lost 6 bases, and 10 bases lay in between. CDR3 nucleotides: TGCGCCAGCAGCCCACAGGGAGCTGAAGCTTTCTTT. Protein product: CASSPQGAEAFF.

CDR3 DNA sequence: TGTGCCAGCAGTTACTCATTCCGTGAAAACATTCAGTACTTC. Translated, it gives CASSYSFRENIQYF. The V gene is TRBV6-5, the J gene TRBJ2-4; D remains ambiguous. The CDR3 sequence is 14 residues long. Trimming stripped 0 bases from V and 5 bases from J, with 8 bases between. Per germline, CDR1 MNHEY and CDR2 SVGAGI.

The V call is TRBV9, the J call TRBJ2-7; 9 nucleotides line up with TRBD1. Germline V gene sequence: CDR1 SGDLS, CDR2 YYNGEE. The J segment lost 5 bases and the V segment lost 5 bases, leaving 8 bases of the junction unmatched. This CDR3 has 14 residues. In nucleotides, the CDR3 is TGTGCCAGCAGTCGTGACAGGGGGTTTAACGAGCAGTACTTC. It is translated as CASSRDRGFNEQYF.

V and J are TRBV30 and TRBJ1-2; maybe TRBD1 (5 bases). Germline V gives CDR1 GTSNPN, CDR2 SVGIG (reference sequence). V gave up 4 bases and J gave up 6 bases, with 18 bases separating them. The CDR3 covers 14 residues. CDR3 loop: CAWTGKGRRNGYTF. The CDR3 DNA follows: TGTGCCTGGACAGGGAAAGGGAGGAGAAATGGCTACACCTTC.

The chain is built from TRBV27 and TRBJ2-3, with 7 positions matching TRBD2. Germline V gives CDR1 MNHEY, CDR2 SMNVEV (reference sequence). The CDR3 runs to 18 residues. Trimming at V came to 6 bases and at J to 2 bases, leaving 17 bases not matched to a gene. CDR3 coding DNA: TGTGCCAGCAGACATTATGATGGGAGGGTTTACTACACAGATACGCAGTATTTT. This encodes CASRHYDGRVYYTDTQYF.

The chain is built from TRBV10-2 and TRBJ2-5; possible D gene TRBD2, 5 bases. V dropped 4 bases and J dropped 4 bases, with 10 bases sitting between them. This CDR3 region has 13 residues. From germline, CDR1 is WSHSY and CDR2 SAAADI. The CDR3 nucleotides are TGCGCCAGCAGTGCGGCCCGGGGAGAGACCCAGTACTTC. Translated: CASSAARGETQYF.

This clone was recorded a few times. The chain employs TRBV13 and TRBJ2-7; the D is unclear. There are 12 residues in the CDR3. In germline, CDR1 is PRHDT, CDR2 FYEKMQ (reference sequence). Trimming cost V 5 bases and J 9 bases, with 14 bases left between them. The CDR3 nucleotides are TGTGCCAGCAGCCGATGGGCGATCGGGCAGTACTTC. Translated, it gives CASSRWAIGQYF. The full variable domain, completed using reference TRBV13 and TRBJ2-7, is AAGVIQSPRHLIKEKRETATLKCYPIPRHDTVYWYQQGPGQDPQFLISFYEKMQSDKGSIPDRFSAQQFSDYHSELNMSSLELGDSALYFCASSRWAIGQYFGPGTRLTVT.

The chain links TRBV18 to TRBJ2-6; 12 nucleotides match TRBD1. V gave up 4 bases and J gave up 2 bases; unmatched junction bases: 15. The CDR3 is 21 residues long. Germline assignment: CDR1 KGHSH and CDR2 LQKENI. CDR3 loop: CASSRSGTGGAVFPGANVLTF. The CDR3 region has the DNA TGTGCCAGCTCACGATCCGGGACAGGGGGCGCAGTATTTCCTGGGGCCAACGTCCTGACTTTC. Based on the CDR3 plus reference TRBV18 and TRBJ2-6, the full variable domain is NAGVMQNPRHLVRRRGQEARLRCSPMKGHSHVYWYRQLPEEGLKFMVYLQKENIIDESGMPKERFSAEFPKEGPSILRIQQVVRGDSAAYFCASSRSGTGGAVFPGANVLTFGAGSRLTVL.

The chain has TRBV19 and TRBJ1-2; 9 positions agree with TRBD1. The CDR3 loop spans 14 amino acids. Unmatched junction bases numbered 7, after V lost 6 bases and J lost 5 bases. Germline V CDR1 and CDR2: LNHDA, SQIVND (reference sequence). CDR3 residues: CASRVWTGEYGYTF. CDR3 coding DNA: TGTGCCAGTAGGGTTTGGACAGGGGAATATGGCTACACCTTC.

This chain uses TRBV11-2 with TRBJ2-1; D is unclear. Trimming stripped 4 bases from V and 7 bases from J, with 11 bases between. This CDR3 spans 13 amino acids. Germline CDR1 reads SGHAT; CDR2 reads FQNNGV. The CDR3 here is CASSSGWMNEQFF. CDR3 bases: TGTGCCAGCAGCTCGGGTTGGATGAATGAGCAGTTCTTC.

This chain connects TRBV18 to TRBJ2-1; D is uncertain. The CDR3 runs to 17 residues. Per the germline V gene, CDR1 is KGHSH and CDR2 is LQKENI. Trimming left V 3 bases short and J 0 bases short, with 15 bases between. The CDR3 DNA sequence: TGTGCCAGCTCACCGAGCGACCGCCTCAGCTCCTACAATGAGCAGTTCTTC. This encodes CASSPSDRLSSYNEQFF.

This clone appeared a few times. This sequence joins TRBV30 and TRBJ1-1; perhaps TRBD1 as D (5 bases). CDR1 GTSNPN and CDR2 SVGIG come from the germline V gene (reference sequence). There are 12 residues in the CDR3. V shed 7 bases and J shed 4 bases, with 13 bases lying between them. The CDR3 region is CASHRRGTEAFF. The DNA of the CDR3 is TGTGCCTCTCATAGAAGGGGCACTGAAGCTTTCTTT.

The chain is built from TRBV5-1 and TRBJ2-2; maybe TRBD2 (6 bases). Germline loops: CDR1 SGHRS, CDR2 YFSETQ. CDR3 length equals 18 residues. V was trimmed by 2 bases and J by 6 bases, leaving 23 bases between them. The CDR3 is CASSLSPAGTPIAGELFF. The CDR3 DNA sequence: TGCGCCAGCAGCTTAAGCCCCGCTGGGACTCCAATTGCCGGGGAGCTGTTTTTT.

The V gene is TRBV6-5, the J gene TRBJ1-1; TRBD1 might be the D (5 bases). Looked up from germline, CDR1 is MNHEY and CDR2 is SVGAGI. CDR3 length equals 13 residues. V lost 5 bases and J lost 4, with 11 bases in between. For the CDR3, the DNA is TGTGCCAGCAGTGCCCGGGGGGTCACTGAAGCTTTCTTT. This codes for CASSARGVTEAFF.